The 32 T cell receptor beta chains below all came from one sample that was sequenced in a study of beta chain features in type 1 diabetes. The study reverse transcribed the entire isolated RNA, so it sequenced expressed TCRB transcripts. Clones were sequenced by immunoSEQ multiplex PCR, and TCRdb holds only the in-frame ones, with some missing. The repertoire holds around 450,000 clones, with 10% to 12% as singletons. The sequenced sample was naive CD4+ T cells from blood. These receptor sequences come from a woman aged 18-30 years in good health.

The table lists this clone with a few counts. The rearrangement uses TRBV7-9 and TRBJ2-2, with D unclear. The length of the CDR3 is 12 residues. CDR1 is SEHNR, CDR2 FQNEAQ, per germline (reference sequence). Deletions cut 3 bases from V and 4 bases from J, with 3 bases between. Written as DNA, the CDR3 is TGTGCCAGCAGCTTTACCACCGGGGAGCTGTTTTTT. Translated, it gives CASSFTTGELFF.

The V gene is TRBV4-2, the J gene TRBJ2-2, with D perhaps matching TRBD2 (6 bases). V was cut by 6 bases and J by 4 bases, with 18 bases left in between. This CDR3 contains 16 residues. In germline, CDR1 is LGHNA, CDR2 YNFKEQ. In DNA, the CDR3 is TGTGCCAGCAGTCTCGTGGTAGCGGACATCACCGGGGAGCTGTTTTTT. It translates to CASSLVVADITGELFF.

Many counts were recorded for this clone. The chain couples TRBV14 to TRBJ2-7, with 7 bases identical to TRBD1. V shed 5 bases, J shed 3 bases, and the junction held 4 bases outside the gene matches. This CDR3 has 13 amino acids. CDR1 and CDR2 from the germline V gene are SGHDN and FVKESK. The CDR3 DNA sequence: TGTGCCAGCAGCTCTCGGGACAGCTACGAGCAGTACGTC. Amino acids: CASSSRDSYEQYV.

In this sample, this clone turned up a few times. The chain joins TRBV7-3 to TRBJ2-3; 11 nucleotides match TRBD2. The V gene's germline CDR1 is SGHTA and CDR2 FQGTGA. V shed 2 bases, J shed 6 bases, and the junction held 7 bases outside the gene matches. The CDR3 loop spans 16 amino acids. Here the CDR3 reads CASSLRVAGGPDTQYF. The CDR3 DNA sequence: TGTGCCAGCAGCTTACGGGTAGCGGGAGGGCCGGATACGCAGTATTTT.

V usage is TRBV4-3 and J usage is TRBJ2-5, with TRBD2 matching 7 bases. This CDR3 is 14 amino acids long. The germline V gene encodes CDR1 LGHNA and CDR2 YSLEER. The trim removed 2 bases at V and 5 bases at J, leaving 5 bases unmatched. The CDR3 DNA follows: TGCGCCAGCAGCCAATCCCTAGCGGCCGAGACCCAGTACTTC. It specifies CASSQSLAAETQYF.

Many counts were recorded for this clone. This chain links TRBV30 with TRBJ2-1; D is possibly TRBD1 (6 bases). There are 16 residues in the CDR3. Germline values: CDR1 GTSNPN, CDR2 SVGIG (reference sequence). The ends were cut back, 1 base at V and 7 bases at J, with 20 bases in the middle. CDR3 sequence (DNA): TGTGCCTGGAGTGGAACCTCAGGGGTTAATGTGAATGAGCAGTTCTTC. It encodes CAWSGTSGVNVNEQFF. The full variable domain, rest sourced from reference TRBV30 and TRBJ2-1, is SQTIHQWPATLVQPVGSPLSLECTVEGTSNPNLYWYRQAAGRGLQLLFYSVGIGQISSEVPQNLSASRPQDRQFILSSKKLLLSDSGFYLCAWSGTSGVNVNEQFFGPGTRLTVL.

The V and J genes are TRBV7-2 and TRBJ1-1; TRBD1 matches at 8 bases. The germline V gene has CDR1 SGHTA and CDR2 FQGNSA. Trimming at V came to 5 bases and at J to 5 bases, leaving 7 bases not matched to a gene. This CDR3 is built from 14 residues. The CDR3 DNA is TGTGCCAGCAGCACCCGACAGGGGAGGACTGAAGCTTTCTTT. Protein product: CASSTRQGRTEAFF.

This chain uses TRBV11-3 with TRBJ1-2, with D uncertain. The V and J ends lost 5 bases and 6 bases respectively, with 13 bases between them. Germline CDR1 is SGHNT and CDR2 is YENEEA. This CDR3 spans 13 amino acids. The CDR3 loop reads CASSPGVSDGYTF. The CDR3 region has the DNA TGTGCCAGCAGCCCCGGGGTCTCGGATGGCTACACCTTC. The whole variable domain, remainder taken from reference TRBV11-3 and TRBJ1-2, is EAGVVQSPRYKIIEKKQPVAFWCNPISGHNTLYWYLQNLGQGPELLIRYENEEAVDDSQLPKDRFSAERLKGVDSTLKIQPAELGDSAVYLCASSPGVSDGYTFGSGTRLTVV.

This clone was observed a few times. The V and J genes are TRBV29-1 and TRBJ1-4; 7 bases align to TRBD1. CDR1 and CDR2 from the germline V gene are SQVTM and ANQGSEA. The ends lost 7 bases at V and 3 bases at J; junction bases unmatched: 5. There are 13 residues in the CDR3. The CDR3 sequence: CSALQGSNEKLFF. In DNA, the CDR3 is TGCAGCGCCTTACAGGGGTCTAATGAAAAACTGTTTTTT.

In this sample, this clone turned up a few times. The CDR3 DNA sequence: TGCGCCAGCAGGCCTGTACGGGGGGGCTCTGGAGATACGCAGTATTTT. It is translated as CASRPVRGGSGDTQYF. V is TRBV4-1 and J is TRBJ2-3; 8 nucleotides agree with TRBD2. This CDR3 is built from 16 residues. The ends lost 6 bases at V and 5 bases at J; junction bases unmatched: 13. From germline, CDR1 is MGHRA and CDR2 YSYEKL.

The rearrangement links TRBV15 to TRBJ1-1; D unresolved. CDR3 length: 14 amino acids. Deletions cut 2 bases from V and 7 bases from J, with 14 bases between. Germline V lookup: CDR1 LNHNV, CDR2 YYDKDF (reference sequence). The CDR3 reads CATSRQTAQSEAFF. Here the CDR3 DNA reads TGTGCCACCAGCAGACAAACTGCACAGAGTGAAGCTTTCTTT.

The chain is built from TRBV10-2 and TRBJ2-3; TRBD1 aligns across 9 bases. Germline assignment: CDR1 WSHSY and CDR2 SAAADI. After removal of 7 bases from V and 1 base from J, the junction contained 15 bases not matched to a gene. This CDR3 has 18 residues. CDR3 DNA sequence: TGCGCCAGCAAGACTGGACAGGGGAAGGGACTCGGCACAGATACGCAGTATTTT. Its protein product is CASKTGQGKGLGTDTQYF.

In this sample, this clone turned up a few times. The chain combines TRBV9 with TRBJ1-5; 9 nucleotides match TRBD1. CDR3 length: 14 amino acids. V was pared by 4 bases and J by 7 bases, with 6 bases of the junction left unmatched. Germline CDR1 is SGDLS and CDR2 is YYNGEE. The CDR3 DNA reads TGTGCCAGCAGCTCAGGACAGGGGCGGCAGCCCCAGCATTTT. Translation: CASSSGQGRQPQHF.

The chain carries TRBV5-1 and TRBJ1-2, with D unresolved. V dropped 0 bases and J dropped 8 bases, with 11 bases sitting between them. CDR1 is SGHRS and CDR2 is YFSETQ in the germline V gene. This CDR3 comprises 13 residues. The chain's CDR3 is CASSLAGNEGYTF. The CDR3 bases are TGCGCCAGCAGCTTGGCGGGGAATGAGGGCTACACCTTC.

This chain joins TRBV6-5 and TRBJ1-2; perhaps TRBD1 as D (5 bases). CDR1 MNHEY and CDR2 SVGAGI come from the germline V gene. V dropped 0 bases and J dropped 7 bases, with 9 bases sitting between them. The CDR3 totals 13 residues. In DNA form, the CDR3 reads TGTGCCAGCAGTTACTCGGGACTTCGTGGCTACACCTTC. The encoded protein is CASSYSGLRGYTF.

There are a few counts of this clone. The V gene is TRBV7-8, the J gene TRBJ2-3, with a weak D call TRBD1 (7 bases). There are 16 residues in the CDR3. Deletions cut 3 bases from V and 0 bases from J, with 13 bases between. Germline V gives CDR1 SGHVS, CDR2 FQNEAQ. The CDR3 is CASSFQQGTSTDTQYF. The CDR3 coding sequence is TGTGCCAGCAGCTTCCAACAGGGGACTAGCACAGATACGCAGTATTTT.

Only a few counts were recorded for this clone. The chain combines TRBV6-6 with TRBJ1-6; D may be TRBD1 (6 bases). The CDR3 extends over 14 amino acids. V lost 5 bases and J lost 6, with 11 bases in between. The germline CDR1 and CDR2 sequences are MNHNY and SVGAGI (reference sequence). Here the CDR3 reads CASSQDRSNSPLHF. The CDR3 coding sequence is TGTGCCAGCAGTCAAGACAGGTCTAATTCACCCCTCCACTTT.

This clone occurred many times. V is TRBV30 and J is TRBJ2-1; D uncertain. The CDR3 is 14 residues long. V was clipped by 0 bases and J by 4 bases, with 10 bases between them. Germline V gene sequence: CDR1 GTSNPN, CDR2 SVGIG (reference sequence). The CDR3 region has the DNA TGTGCCTGGAGTGTTCAGTCGGAGTACAATGAGCAGTTCTTC. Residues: CAWSVQSEYNEQFF.

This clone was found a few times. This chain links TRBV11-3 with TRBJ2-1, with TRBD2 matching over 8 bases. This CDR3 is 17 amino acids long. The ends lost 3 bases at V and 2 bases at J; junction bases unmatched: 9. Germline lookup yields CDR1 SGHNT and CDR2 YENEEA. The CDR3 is CASSLGKSGRAYNEQFF. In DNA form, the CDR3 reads TGTGCCAGCAGCTTGGGGAAGAGCGGGAGAGCCTACAATGAGCAGTTCTTC.

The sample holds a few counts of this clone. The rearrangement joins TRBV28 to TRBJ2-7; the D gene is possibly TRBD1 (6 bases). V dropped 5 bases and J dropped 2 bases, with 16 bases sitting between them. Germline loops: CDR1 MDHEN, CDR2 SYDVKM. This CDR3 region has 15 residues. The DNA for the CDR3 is TGTGCCAGCAGTCGATCTTACAGGGACACCTACGAGCAGTACGTC. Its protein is CASSRSYRDTYEQYV.

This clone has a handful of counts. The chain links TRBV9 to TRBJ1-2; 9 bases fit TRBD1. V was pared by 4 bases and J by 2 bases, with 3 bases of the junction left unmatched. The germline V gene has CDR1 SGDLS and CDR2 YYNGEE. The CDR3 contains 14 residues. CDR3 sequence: CASSIGTGNYGYTF. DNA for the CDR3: TGTGCCAGCAGCATAGGGACAGGGAACTATGGCTACACCTTC. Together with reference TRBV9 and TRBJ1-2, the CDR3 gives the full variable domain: DSGVTQTPKHLITATGQRVTLRCSPRSGDLSVYWYQQSLDQGLQFLIQYYNGEERAKGNILERFSAQQFPDLHSELNLSSLELGDSALYFCASSIGTGNYGYTFGSGTRLTVV.

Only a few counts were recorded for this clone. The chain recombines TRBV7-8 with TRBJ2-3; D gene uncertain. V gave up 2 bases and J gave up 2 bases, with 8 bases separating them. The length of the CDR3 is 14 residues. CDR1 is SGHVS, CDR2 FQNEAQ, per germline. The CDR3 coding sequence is TGTGCCAGCAGCTTAAAACTCTACACAGATACGCAGTATTTT. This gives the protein CASSLKLYTDTQYF.

The CDR3 region has the DNA TGCAGCGTTGGGTCCGGTTCGCAAGAGACCCAGTACTTC. Amino acids: CSVGSGSQETQYF. The gene calls are TRBV29-1 and TRBJ2-5; D gene unclear. This CDR3 spans 13 amino acids. V was pared by 4 bases and J by 2 bases, with 11 bases between. In germline, CDR1 is SQVTM, CDR2 ANQGSEA.

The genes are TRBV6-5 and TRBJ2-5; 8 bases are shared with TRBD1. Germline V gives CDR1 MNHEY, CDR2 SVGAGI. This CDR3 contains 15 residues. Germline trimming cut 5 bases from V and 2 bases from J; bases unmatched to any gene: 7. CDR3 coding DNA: TGTGCCAGCAGTGGAGACAGGGGCCTACAAGAGACCCAGTACTTC. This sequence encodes CASSGDRGLQETQYF.

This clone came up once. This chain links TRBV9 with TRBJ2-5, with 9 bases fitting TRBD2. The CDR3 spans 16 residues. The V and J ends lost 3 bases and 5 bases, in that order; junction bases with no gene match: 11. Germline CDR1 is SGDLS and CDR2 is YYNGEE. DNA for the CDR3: TGTGCCAGCAGCGCTGCAGCGGGGGGAACGCGGGAGACCCAGTACTTC. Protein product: CASSAAAGGTRETQYF.

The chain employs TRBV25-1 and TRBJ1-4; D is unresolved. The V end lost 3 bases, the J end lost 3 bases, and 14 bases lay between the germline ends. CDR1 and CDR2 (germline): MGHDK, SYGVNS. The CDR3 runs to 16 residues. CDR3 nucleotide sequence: TGTGCCAGCAGTGAGCCTCGGGATTGGGCTAATGAAAAACTGTTTTTT. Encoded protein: CASSEPRDWANEKLFF.

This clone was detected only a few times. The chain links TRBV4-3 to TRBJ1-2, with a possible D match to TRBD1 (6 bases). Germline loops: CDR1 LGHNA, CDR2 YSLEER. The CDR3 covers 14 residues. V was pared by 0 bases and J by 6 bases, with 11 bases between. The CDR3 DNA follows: TGCGCCAGCAGCCAAGATCCGGGGGCGGATGGCTACACCTTC. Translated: CASSQDPGADGYTF.

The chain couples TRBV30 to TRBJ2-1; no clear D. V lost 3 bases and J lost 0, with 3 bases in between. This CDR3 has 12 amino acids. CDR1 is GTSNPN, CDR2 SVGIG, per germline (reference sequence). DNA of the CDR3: TGTGCCTGGAGCCGCTCCTACAATGAGCAGTTCTTC. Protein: CAWSRSYNEQFF.

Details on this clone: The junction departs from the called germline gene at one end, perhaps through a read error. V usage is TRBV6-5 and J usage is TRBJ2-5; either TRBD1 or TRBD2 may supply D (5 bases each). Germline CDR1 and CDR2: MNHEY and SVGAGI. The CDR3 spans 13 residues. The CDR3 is CARSPGAQETQYF. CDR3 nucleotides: TGTGCCCGCAGCCCCGGGGCTCAAGAGACCCAGTACTTC.

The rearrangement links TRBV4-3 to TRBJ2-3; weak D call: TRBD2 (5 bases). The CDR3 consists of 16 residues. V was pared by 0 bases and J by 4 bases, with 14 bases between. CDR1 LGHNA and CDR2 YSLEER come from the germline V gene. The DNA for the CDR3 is TGCGCCAGCAGCCAAGATCGTCCGATCGGGGCAGATACGCAGTATTTT. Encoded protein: CASSQDRPIGADTQYF.

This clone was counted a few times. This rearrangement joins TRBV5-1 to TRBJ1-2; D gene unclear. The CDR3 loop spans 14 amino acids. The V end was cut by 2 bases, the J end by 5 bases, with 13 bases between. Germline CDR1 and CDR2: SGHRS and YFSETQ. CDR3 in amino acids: CASSLMDPSYGYTF. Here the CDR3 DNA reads TGCGCCAGCAGCTTAATGGACCCGTCTTATGGCTACACCTTC.

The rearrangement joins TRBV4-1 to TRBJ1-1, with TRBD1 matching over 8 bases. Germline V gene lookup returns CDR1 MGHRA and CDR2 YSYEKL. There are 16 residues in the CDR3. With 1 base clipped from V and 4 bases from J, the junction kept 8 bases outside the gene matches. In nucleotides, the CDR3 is TGCGCCAGCAGCCAAGGGACAGGGAGGATGGGCACTGAAGCTTTCTTT. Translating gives CASSQGTGRMGTEAFF.